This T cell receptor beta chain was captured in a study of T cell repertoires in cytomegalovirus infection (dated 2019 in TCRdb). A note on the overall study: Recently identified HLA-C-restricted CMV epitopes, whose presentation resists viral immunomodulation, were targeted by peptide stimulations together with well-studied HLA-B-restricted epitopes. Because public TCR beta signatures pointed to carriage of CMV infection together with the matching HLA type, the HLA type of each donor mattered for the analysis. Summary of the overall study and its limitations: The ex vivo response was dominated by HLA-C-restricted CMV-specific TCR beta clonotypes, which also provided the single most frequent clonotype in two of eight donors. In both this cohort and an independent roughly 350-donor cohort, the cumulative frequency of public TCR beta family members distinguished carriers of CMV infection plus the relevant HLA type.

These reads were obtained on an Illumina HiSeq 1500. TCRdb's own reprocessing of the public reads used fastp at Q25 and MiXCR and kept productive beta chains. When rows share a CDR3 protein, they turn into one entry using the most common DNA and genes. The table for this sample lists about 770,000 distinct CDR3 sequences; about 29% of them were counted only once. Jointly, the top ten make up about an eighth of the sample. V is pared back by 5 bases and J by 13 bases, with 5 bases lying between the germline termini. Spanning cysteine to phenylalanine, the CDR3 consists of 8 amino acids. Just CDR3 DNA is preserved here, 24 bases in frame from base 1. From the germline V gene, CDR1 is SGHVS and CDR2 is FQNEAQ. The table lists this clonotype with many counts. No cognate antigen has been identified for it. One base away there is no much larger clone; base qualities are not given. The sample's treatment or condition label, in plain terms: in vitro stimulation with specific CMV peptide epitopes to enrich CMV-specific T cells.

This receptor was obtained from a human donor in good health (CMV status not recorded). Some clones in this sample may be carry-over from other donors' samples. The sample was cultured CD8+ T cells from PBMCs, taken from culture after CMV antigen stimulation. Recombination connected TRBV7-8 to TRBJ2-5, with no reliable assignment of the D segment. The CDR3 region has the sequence CASSQMYF. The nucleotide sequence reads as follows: TGTGCCAGCAGCCAAATGTACTTC. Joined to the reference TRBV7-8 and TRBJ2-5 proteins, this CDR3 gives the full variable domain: GAGVSQSPRYKVAKRGQDVALRCDPISGHVSLFWYQQALGQGPEFLTYFQNEAQLDKSGLPSDRFFAERPEGSVSTLKIQRTQQEDSAVYLCASSQMYFGPGTRLLVL.